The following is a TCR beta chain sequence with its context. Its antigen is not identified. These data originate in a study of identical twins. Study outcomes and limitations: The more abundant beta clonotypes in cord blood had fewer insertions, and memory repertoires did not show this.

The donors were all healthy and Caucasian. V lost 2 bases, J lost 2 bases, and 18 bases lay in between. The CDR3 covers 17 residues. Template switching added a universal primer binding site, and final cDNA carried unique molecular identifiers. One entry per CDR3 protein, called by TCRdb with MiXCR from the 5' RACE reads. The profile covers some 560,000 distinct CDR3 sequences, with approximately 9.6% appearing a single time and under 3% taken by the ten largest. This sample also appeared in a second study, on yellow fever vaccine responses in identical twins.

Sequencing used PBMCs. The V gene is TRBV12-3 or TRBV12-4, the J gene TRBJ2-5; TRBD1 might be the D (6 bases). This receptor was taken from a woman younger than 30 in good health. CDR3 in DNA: TGTGCCAGCAGTTTATGGGAGACAGGTCCTTTACAAGAGACCCAGTACTTC. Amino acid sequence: CASSLWETGPLQETQYF.